The 21 T cell receptor beta chains given below trace back to one sample, sequenced in a study of T cell responses to AZD1222 COVID-19 vaccine. Here immunoSEQ multiplex PCR was the method, and the copy in TCRdb shows in-frame clones only, minus some. The repertoire holds about 180,000 clones, with 85% to 95% as singletons. Here the sequenced sample was peripheral blood, taken 28 days after the second AZD1222 dose. Source of these receptors: an adult who received the AZD1222 COVID-19 vaccine.

The V and J genes are TRBV19 and TRBJ1-3; D remains ambiguous. Looked up from germline, CDR1 is LNHDA and CDR2 is SQIVND (reference sequence). The CDR3 totals 14 residues. The V end was cut by 6 bases, the J end by 2 bases, with 11 bases between. The CDR3 loop is CASRAWETGNTIYF. In DNA form, the CDR3 reads TGTGCCAGTAGAGCATGGGAAACTGGAAACACCATATATTTT.

V gene TRBV10-3 combines with J gene TRBJ2-3; D uncertain. V lost 3 bases to trimming and J lost 3 bases, with 7 bases between them. Looked up from germline, CDR1 is ENHRY and CDR2 is SYGVKD. This CDR3 is 13 amino acids long. Here the CDR3 reads CAISEVGTDTQYF. CDR3 DNA sequence: TGTGCCATCAGTGAAGTAGGTACAGATACGCAGTATTTT.

This chain connects TRBV5-4 to TRBJ2-2; 7 bases align to TRBD1. This CDR3 spans 16 amino acids. Looked up from germline, CDR1 is SGHNT and CDR2 is YYREEE (reference sequence). J was trimmed by 8 bases and V by 0 bases; bases with no gene match: 10. CDR3 sequence reads: CASSLGTGTQGGELFF. Written as DNA, the CDR3 is TGTGCCAGCAGCTTGGGTACCGGGACACAGGGGGGGGAGCTGTTTTTT.

This sequence joins TRBV6-2 or TRBV6-3 and TRBJ2-6; D is tentatively TRBD1 or TRBD2 (5 bases each). The V end was cut by 4 bases, the J end by 0 bases, with 19 bases between. The germline V gene encodes CDR1 MNHEY and CDR2 SVGEGT. The CDR3 totals 19 residues. CDR3 sequence reads: CASSLSTARRYSGANVLTF. DNA for the CDR3: TGTGCCAGCAGTTTGTCGACAGCGAGGAGGTACTCTGGGGCCAACGTCCTGACTTTC.

This chain connects TRBV7-9 to TRBJ1-2, with 8 positions matching TRBD1. CDR1 is SEHNR and CDR2 is FQNEAQ in the germline V gene (reference sequence). The CDR3 extends over 14 amino acids. J lost 9 bases, V lost 1 base, and 7 bases had no gene match. The CDR3 reads CASSLGTGNKSYTF. As DNA, the CDR3 is TGTGCCAGCAGCTTAGGGACAGGGAATAAGAGCTACACCTTC. The variable domain in full, completed from reference TRBV7-9 and TRBJ1-2, reads DTGVSQNPRHKITKRGQNVTFRCDPISEHNRLYWYRQTLGQGPEFLTYFQNEAQLEKSRLLSDRFSAERPKGSFSTLEIQRTEQGDSAMYLCASSLGTGNKSYTFGSGTRLTVV.

The chain has TRBV7-6 and TRBJ1-3, with a possible D match to TRBD1 (5 bases). Trimming shortened V by 0 bases and J by 2 bases, and 8 bases separated the two germline ends. This CDR3 is 15 amino acids long. Per the germline V gene, CDR1 is SGHVS and CDR2 is FNYEAQ. The CDR3 loop reads CASSLARRAGNTIYF. CDR3 nucleotide sequence: TGTGCCAGCAGCTTAGCCCGCAGGGCTGGAAACACCATATATTTT.

This chain connects TRBV6-2 or TRBV6-3 to TRBJ1-5; no firm D call. Trimming took 4 bases from V and 6 from J, leaving 13 bases between them. The CDR3 covers 14 residues. Per germline, CDR1 MNHEY and CDR2 SVGEGT. CDR3 protein: CASSSHRLGQPQHF. The CDR3 DNA reads TGTGCCAGCAGTTCCCACCGACTCGGTCAGCCCCAGCATTTT.

This chain connects TRBV7-8 to TRBJ1-6; no reliable D call. Trimming took off 4 bases at V and 5 bases at J, with 15 bases between the two ends. This CDR3 spans 16 amino acids. CDR1 and CDR2 (germline): SGHVS, FQNEAQ. The CDR3 is CASSSRGQSNNSPLHF. The DNA of the CDR3 is TGTGCCAGCAGCTCCCGCGGGCAGTCGAATAATTCACCCCTCCACTTT.

The chain recombines TRBV19 with TRBJ2-1; TRBD2 agrees at 8 bases. Germline values: CDR1 LNHDA, CDR2 SQIVND (reference sequence). CDR3 length: 12 amino acids. Trimming at V came to 5 bases and at J to 9 bases, leaving 3 bases not matched to a gene. DNA for the CDR3: TGTGCCAGTAGTTGGACTAGCATTGAGCAGTTCTTC. Its translation is CASSWTSIEQFF.

V is TRBV2 and J is TRBJ1-2; D perhaps matches TRBD1 (5 bases). V shed 5 bases and J shed 8 bases, with 15 bases lying between them. The CDR3 is made up of 13 amino acids. In germline, CDR1 is SNHLY, CDR2 FYNNEI. The CDR3 region has the DNA TGTGCCAGCAGTCTTTCGCTGGGGGGGGGCTACACCTTC. This translates into CASSLSLGGGYTF.

The chain joins TRBV7-2 to TRBJ2-2, with 12 bases lining up with TRBD1. There are 18 residues in the CDR3. With V trimmed by 0 bases and J by 6 bases, 8 bases remained unmatched. Germline lookup yields CDR1 SGHTA and CDR2 FQGNSA. The CDR3 DNA follows: TGTGCCAGCAGCTTAGCGCCTTGGGACAGGGGGCTCGCCGGGGAGCTGTTTTTT. Protein: CASSLAPWDRGLAGELFF.

The J gene is TRBJ2-5, the V gene TRBV19; 7 bases align to TRBD2. From germline, CDR1 is LNHDA and CDR2 SQIVND (reference sequence). V lost 4 bases and J lost 6; bases outside the gene matches: 11. This CDR3 region has 15 residues. CDR3 loop: CASSKTDAGEKTQYF. DNA of the CDR3: TGTGCCAGTAGTAAGACGGACGCGGGAGAGAAGACCCAGTACTTC.

This chain connects TRBV14 to TRBJ1-6; D unresolved. V was trimmed by 5 bases and J by 9 bases, leaving 11 bases between them. This CDR3 is 13 amino acids long. Looked up from germline, CDR1 is SGHDN and CDR2 is FVKESK. CDR3 protein: CASSTLGSSPLHF. CDR3 nucleotides: TGTGCCAGCAGCACGTTAGGGAGTTCACCCCTCCACTTT.

The J gene is TRBJ2-3, the V gene TRBV6-1, with D unresolved. Germline assignment: CDR1 MNHNS and CDR2 SASEGT. V lost 3 bases and J lost 5, with 3 bases in between. The CDR3 runs to 11 residues. The CDR3 sequence is CASSDEDTQYF. CDR3 DNA: TGTGCCAGCAGTGACGAAGATACGCAGTATTTT.

This clone has more than one count but fewer than ten. The genes are TRBV5-8 and TRBJ1-5; possibly TRBD1 for D (5 bases). The CDR3 spans 18 residues. V lost 3 bases and J 3 bases, leaving 22 bases between the germline ends. Per the germline V gene, CDR1 is SGHTS and CDR2 is YDEGEE. CDR3 loop: CASSSEGPGMFFNQPQHF. The CDR3 DNA is TGTGCCAGCAGCTCCGAGGGACCAGGGATGTTTTTCAATCAGCCCCAGCATTTT.

The chain is built from TRBV10-3 and TRBJ1-2; 8 bases align to TRBD1. The CDR3 consists of 13 residues. Germline CDR1 and CDR2: ENHRY and SYGVKD. The ends lost 4 bases at V and 8 bases at J; junction bases unmatched: 6. CDR3 DNA sequence: TGTGCCATCAGTGGGACAGGGCGAGAAGGCTACACCTTC. This codes for CAISGTGREGYTF.

The gene calls are TRBV29-1 and TRBJ2-7; perhaps TRBD1 as D (5 bases). The CDR3 runs 13 residues. V lost 0 bases to trimming and J lost 0 bases, with 6 bases between them. CDR1 and CDR2 (germline): SQVTM, ANQGSEA. CDR3 nucleotides: TGCAGCGTTGAAGACAGGGTCTCCTACGAGCAGTACTTC. Protein sequence: CSVEDRVSYEQYF.

This chain joins TRBV6-5 and TRBJ2-1; 8 bases fit TRBD2. The CDR3 totals 15 residues. Germline CDR1 MNHEY, CDR2 SVGAGI. Losses at the gene ends were 5 bases for V and 7 bases for J; bases not matched to a gene: 10. The CDR3 DNA is TGTGCCAGCAGTCTCGGGGGGGCCTATCGGAATGAGCAGTTCTTC. This codes for CASSLGGAYRNEQFF.

This clone occurred once. The chain uses TRBV29-1 and TRBJ2-7; D not certain. CDR3 length: 10 amino acids. Germline lookup yields CDR1 SQVTM and CDR2 ANQGSEA. Trimming removed 4 bases from V and 1 base from J, with 2 bases in between. The CDR3 here is CSVVSYEQYF. The DNA of the CDR3 is TGCAGCGTTGTTTCCTACGAGCAGTACTTC.

V is TRBV7-9 and J is TRBJ1-3; 9 bases line up with TRBD1. Germline assignment: CDR1 SEHNR and CDR2 FQNEAQ (reference sequence). V lost 1 base to trimming and J lost 0 bases; unmatched junction nucleotides: 4. The CDR3 extends over 17 amino acids. CDR3 in DNA: TGTGCCAGCAGCTTAGGTGGACAGGGGAACTCTGGAAACACCATATATTTT. Encoded protein: CASSLGGQGNSGNTIYF.

This clone was found once. The CDR3 is CASSSPWGQLTTNEKLFF. Here the CDR3 DNA reads TGTGCCAGCAGCTCGCCCTGGGGGCAGCTGACAACTAATGAAAAACTGTTTTTT. The genes are TRBV11-3 and TRBJ1-4; a weak D match, TRBD1 (6 bases). This CDR3 spans 18 amino acids. V was shortened by 4 bases and J by 0 bases, with 18 bases between the two germline ends. Germline-derived CDR1 and CDR2 are SGHNT and YENEEA.